This TCR beta chain is drawn from a study of cytomegalovirus exposure and HLA in healthy donors. Findings of the study overall: CMV serostatus was the only recorded immune exposure for donors.

PCR involved 60 Vbeta and 13 Jbeta primers. Method: immunoSEQ multiplex PCR; TCRdb's copy keeps in-frame clones and lacks some. This sample carries hundreds of thousands of clones, over 65% of them seen once, and the ten largest clones take 0.6% to 0.65%. As regards this clone: Antigen: not known.

CDR1 and CDR2 from the germline V gene are PRHDT and FYEKMQ (reference sequence). The CDR3 consists of 13 residues. Trimming stripped 4 bases from V and 5 bases from J, with 12 bases between. The TCR comes from a man aged 18 to 30 in good health and CMV-seronegative. The sample taken for sequencing was PBMCs. This chain joins TRBV13 and TRBJ2-7; D is possibly TRBD1 (5 bases). DNA for the CDR3: TGTGCCAGCAGCTGGTCAGGGATAAACGAGCAGTACTTC. Translation gives CASSWSGINEQYF.